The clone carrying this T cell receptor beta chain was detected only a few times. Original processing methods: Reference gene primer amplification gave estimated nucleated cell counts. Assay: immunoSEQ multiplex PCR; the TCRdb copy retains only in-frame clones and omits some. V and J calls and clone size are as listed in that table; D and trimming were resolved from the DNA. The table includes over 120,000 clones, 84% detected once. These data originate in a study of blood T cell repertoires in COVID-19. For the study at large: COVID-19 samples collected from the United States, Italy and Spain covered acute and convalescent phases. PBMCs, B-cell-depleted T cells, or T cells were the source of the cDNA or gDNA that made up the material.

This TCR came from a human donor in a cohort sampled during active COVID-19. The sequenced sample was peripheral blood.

The CDR3 is CASSPYGTGGDYEQYV. As DNA, the CDR3 is TGTGCCAGCAGCCCTTACGGGACAGGGGGGGACTACGAGCAGTACGTC. The chain is built from TRBV7-9 and TRBJ2-7, with 11 bases fitting TRBD1. The CDR3 contains 16 residues. Germline assignment: CDR1 SEHNR and CDR2 FQNEAQ (reference sequence). J lost 3 bases, V lost 5 bases, and 9 bases had no gene match.